This T cell receptor (beta chain) was sequenced during a study of shared clonotypes between healthy human individuals. Study-level findings and limits: Sorted-subset samples were not fully sequenced, rarefaction indicated.

Assay execution proceeded at the deep level. Using immunoSEQ multiplex PCR, the repertoire was profiled, and TCRdb retains in-frame clones only, with some absent. The data hold more than 1.2 million clones, with approximately 98.5% observed a single time. About this clone itself: What it binds is not known.

CD45RA+ naive and CD45RA-negative memory subsets were separated from CD4+ cells. Germline-derived CDR1 and CDR2 are SEHNR and FQNEAQ (reference sequence). The CDR3 sequence is 14 residues long. The V end lost 1 base, the J end lost 3 bases, and 9 bases lay between the germline ends. This chain uses TRBV7-9 with TRBJ2-5; a weak D match, TRBD1 (6 bases). Sequenced material: naive CD4+ T cells sorted from blood. The subset was: CD45RA+ positively selected. This TCR derives from a man aged 30 to 45 in good health. CDR3 region: CASSLVGGEETQYF. The CDR3 DNA is TGTGCCAGCAGCTTAGTTGGGGGCGAAGAGACCCAGTACTTC.